This T cell receptor beta chain was sequenced for a study of blood T cell repertoires in COVID-19. CDR3 length: 16 amino acids. Germline V gives CDR1 SGHDT, CDR2 YYEEEE. Trimming shortened V by 0 bases and J by 6 bases, and 18 bases separated the two germline ends. TCRdb keeps only in-frame clones here, not all; method: immunoSEQ multiplex PCR. The table shows approximately 110,000 clones, with about 87% occurring only once. The TCR was taken from a human donor in a cohort sampled during active COVID-19. Sequencing input: peripheral blood. V and J are TRBV5-6 and TRBJ1-2; D not resolved. The CDR3 DNA reads as TGTGCCAGCAGCTTGGGTTTCAAGGGAGGGAGCCATGGCTACACCTTC. Translated, it gives CASSLGFKGGSHGYTF.